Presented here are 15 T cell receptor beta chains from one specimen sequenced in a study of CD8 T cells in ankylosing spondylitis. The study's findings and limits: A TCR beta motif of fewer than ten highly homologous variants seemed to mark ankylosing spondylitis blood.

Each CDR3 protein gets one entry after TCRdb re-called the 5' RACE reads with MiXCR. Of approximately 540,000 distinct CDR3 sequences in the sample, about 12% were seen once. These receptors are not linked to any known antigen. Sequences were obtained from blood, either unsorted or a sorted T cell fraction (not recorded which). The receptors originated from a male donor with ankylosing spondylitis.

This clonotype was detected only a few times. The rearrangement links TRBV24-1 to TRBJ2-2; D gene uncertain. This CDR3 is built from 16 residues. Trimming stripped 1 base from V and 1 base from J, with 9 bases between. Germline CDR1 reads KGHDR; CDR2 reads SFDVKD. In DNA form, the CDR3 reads TGTGCCACCAGTGATTTTGGTAGCCGGAACACCGGGGAGCTGTTTTTT. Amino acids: CATSDFGSRNTGELFF.

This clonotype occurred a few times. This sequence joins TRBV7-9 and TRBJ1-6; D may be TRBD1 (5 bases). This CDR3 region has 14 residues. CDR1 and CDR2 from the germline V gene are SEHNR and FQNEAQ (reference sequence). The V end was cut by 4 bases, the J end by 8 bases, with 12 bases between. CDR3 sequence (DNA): TGTGCCAGCAGCTCGACAGCGACCTATTCACCCCTCCACTTT. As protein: CASSSTATYSPLHF.

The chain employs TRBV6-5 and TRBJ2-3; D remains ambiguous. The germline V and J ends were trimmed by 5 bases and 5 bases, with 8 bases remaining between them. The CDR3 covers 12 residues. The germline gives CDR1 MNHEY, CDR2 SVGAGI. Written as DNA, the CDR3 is TGTGCCAGCAGTCGGTCGGGAGATACGCAGTATTTT. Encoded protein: CASSRSGDTQYF.

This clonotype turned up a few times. The CDR3 sequence: CASSTGQGTQYF. CDR3 nucleotide sequence: TGTGCCAGCAGCACCGGACAGGGTACGCAGTATTTT. The chain uses TRBV5-6 and TRBJ2-3; 8 nucleotides line up with TRBD1. CDR1 and CDR2 (germline): SGHDT, YYEEEE. This CDR3 comprises 12 residues. J lost 8 bases, V lost 4 bases, and 3 bases had no gene match.

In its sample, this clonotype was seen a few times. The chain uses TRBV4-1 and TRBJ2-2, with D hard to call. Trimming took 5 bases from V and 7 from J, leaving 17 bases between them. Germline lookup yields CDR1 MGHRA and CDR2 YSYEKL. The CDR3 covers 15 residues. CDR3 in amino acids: CASSAFDKPIGELFF. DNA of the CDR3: TGCGCCAGCAGCGCGTTTGACAAGCCCATCGGGGAGCTGTTTTTT.

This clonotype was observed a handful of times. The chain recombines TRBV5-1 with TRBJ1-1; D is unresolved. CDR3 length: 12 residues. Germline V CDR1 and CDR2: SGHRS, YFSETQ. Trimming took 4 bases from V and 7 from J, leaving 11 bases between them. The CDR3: CASSGDTGEAFF. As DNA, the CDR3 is TGCGCCAGCAGCGGAGACACGGGTGAAGCTTTCTTT.

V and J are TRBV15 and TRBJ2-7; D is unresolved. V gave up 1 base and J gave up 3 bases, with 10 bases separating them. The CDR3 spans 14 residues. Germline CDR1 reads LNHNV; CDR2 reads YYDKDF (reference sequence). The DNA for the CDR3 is TGTGCCACCAGCAGAGTCGGGCGGAACTACGAGCAGTACTTC. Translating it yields CATSRVGRNYEQYF.

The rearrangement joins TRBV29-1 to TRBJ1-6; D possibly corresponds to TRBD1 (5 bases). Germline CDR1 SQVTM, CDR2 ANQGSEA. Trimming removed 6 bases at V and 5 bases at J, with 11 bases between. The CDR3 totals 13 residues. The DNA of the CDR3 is TGCAGCGTCCAGGGCGCGGATAATTCACCCCTCCACTTT. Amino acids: CSVQGADNSPLHF.

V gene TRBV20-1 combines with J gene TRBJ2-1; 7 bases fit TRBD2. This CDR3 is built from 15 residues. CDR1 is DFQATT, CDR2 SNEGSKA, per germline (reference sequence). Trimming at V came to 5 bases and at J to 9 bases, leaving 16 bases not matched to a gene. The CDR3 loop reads CSAVPSGGHNLEQFF. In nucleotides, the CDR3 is TGCAGTGCTGTCCCTTCGGGAGGCCACAATCTTGAGCAGTTCTTC.

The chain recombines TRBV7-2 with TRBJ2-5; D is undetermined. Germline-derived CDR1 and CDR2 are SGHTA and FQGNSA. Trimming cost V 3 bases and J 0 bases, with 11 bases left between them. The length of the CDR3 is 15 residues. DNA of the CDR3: TGTGCCAGCAGCTTGATGGGAAAGTACCAAGAGACCCAGTACTTC. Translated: CASSLMGKYQETQYF.

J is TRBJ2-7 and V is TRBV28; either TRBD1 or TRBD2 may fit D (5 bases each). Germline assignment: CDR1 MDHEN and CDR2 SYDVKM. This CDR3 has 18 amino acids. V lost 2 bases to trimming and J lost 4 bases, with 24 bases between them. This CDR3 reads CASSLGKWDPTEGYEQYV. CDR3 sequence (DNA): TGTGCCAGCAGTTTAGGGAAGTGGGACCCAACCGAGGGGTACGAGCAGTACGTC.

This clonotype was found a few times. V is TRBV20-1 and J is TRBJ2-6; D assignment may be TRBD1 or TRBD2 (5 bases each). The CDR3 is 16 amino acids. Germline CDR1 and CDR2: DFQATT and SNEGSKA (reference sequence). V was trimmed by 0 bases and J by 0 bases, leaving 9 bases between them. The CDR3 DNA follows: TGCAGTGCTAGAGATTTTGGGGGCTCTGGGGCCAACGTCCTGACTTTC. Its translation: CSARDFGGSGANVLTF.

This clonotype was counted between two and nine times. The CDR3 DNA is TGCAGTGCTAGGGACCCGAACACCGGGGAGCTGTTTTTT. Translation gives CSARDPNTGELFF. This chain connects TRBV20-1 to TRBJ2-2; D unresolved. This CDR3 comprises 13 residues. Looked up from germline, CDR1 is DFQATT and CDR2 is SNEGSKA (reference sequence). V was trimmed by 3 bases and J by 0 bases, leaving 5 bases between them.

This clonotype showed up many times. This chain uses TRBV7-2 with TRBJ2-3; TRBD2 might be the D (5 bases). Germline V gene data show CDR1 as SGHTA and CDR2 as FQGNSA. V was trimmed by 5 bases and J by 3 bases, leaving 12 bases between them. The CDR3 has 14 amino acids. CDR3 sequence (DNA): TGTGCCAGCAGCCCCCGGACGGGAACAGATACGCAGTATTTT. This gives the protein CASSPRTGTDTQYF. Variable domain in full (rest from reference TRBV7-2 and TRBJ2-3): GAGVSQSPSNKVTEKGKDVELRCDPISGHTALYWYRQSLGQGLEFLIYFQGNSAPDKSGLPSDRFSAERTGGSVSTLTIQRTQQEDSAVYLCASSPRTGTDTQYFGPGTRLTVL.

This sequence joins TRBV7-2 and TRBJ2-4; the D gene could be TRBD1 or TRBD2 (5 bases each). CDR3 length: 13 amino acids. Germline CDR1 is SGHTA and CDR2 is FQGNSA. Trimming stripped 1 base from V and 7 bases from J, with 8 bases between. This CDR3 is CASSLVGENIQYF. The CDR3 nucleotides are TGTGCCAGCAGCTTAGTAGGGGAGAACATTCAGTACTTC.